This record covers a single T cell receptor beta chain. Its target is unknown. The data derive from a study of T cells in tuberculosis. Study information: This South African cohort compared adolescents with or without latent tuberculosis against adults with active tuberculosis.

Germline V CDR1 and CDR2: SGHRS, YFSETQ. V was trimmed by 0 bases and J by 7 bases, leaving 13 bases between them. The CDR3 is 15 residues long. Generated by immunoSEQ multiplex PCR, the TCRdb table keeps only in-frame clones and is missing some. The sample lists 20,000 to 25,000 clones, over 85% occurring once. The study, taken as a whole, reports: Active tuberculosis TCR-alpha repertoires lay closer to GMM-specific TCRs than IGRA-negative controls, suggesting clonal expansion. Shorter CDR3-alpha in active tuberculosis partly drove smaller distances.

On average around 100,000 T cells per donor were immunosequenced. The chain joins TRBV5-1 to TRBJ2-2; D perhaps matches TRBD1 (5 bases). The receptor was derived from a donor aged 10-30 years with latent tuberculosis or without tuberculosis infection. Some clones in this sample may be carry-over from other donors' samples. Sequences were obtained from PBMCs. The CDR3 nucleotides are TGCGCCAGCAGCTTGGCGGCAGGGATTGGCGGGGAGCTGTTTTTT. This gives the protein CASSLAAGIGGELFF. The whole variable domain, filled in from reference TRBV5-1 and TRBJ2-2, reads KAGVTQTPRYLIKTRGQQVTLSCSPISGHRSVSWYQQTPGQGLQFLFEYFSETQRNKGNFPGRFSGRQFSNSRSEMNVSTLELGDSALYLCASSLAAGIGGELFFGEGSRLTVL.